A selection of T cell receptor beta chains follows, all from one sample in a study of blood T cells in healthy people across ages. One entry per CDR3 protein results from TCRdb running MiXCR on the 5' RACE reads. The sample contains about 1.8 million distinct CDR3 sequences, just under 50% of which appear only once. The sequencing sample was made of blood. These receptors were obtained from a woman in her thirties or forties in good health. Both conserved end residues are part of each CDR3. The order of the fields is clone size, V gene, D gene, J gene, CDR3 length, CDR3 DNA, CDR3 protein. D genes are given only for firm matches. Not every row has a clone size; where given, it reads once, few, many or a size class.

clone size: NA; V gene: TRBV27; D gene: TRBD1; J gene: TRBJ1-6; CDR3 length: 16; CDR3 DNA: TGTGCCAGCAGTCAACAACAGGGGGCCGTTAATTCACCCCTCCACTTT; CDR3 protein: CASSQQQGAVNSPLHF
clone size: NA; V gene: TRBV4-1; D gene: TRBD1; J gene: TRBJ2-3; CDR3 length: 17; CDR3 DNA: TGCGCCAGCAGCCCAATTTTACAGGGGGCTCCCCTCGATACGCAGTATTTT; CDR3 protein: CASSPILQGAPLDTQYF
clone size: NA; V gene: TRBV6-5; D gene: TRBD1; J gene: TRBJ2-1; CDR3 length: 15; CDR3 DNA: TGTGCCAGCAGCCCGGACAGGGGGCAAGTTAATGAGCAGTTCTTC; CDR3 protein: CASSPDRGQVNEQFF
clone size: NA; V gene: TRBV4-2; D gene: TRBD2; J gene: TRBJ2-7; CDR3 length: 18; CDR3 DNA: TGTGCCAGCACCCCTTCGAGGCTAGCGGGTTCCGGCTCCTACGAGCAGTACTTC; CDR3 protein: CASTPSRLAGSGSYEQYF
clone size: many; V gene: TRBV12-3/TRBV12-4; D gene: TRBD1; J gene: TRBJ2-7; CDR3 length: 14; CDR3 DNA: TGTGCCAGCAGCACCGGGACAGGGGGCTACGAGCAGTACTTC; CDR3 protein: CASSTGTGGYEQYF
clone size: NA; V gene: TRBV7-9; D gene: NA; J gene: TRBJ1-2; CDR3 length: 17; CDR3 DNA: TGTGCCAGCAGCTTAGGATCCACGGACACGCTTAACTATGGCTACACCTTC; CDR3 protein: CASSLGSTDTLNYGYTF
clone size: once; V gene: TRBV28; D gene: NA; J gene: TRBJ2-1; CDR3 length: 13; CDR3 DNA: TGTGCCAGCATCGGGGATTCCTACAATGAGCAGTTCTTC; CDR3 protein: CASIGDSYNEQFF
clone size: NA; V gene: TRBV4-3; D gene: NA; J gene: TRBJ2-2; CDR3 length: 15; CDR3 DNA: TGCGCCAGCAGCCAAGGGACGGATGACACCGGGGAGCTGTTTTTT; CDR3 protein: CASSQGTDDTGELFF
clone size: NA; V gene: TRBV12-3/TRBV12-4; D gene: NA; J gene: TRBJ1-5; CDR3 length: 18; CDR3 DNA: TGTGCCAGCAGTAACAGGGTGATTGGGATTATTAGCAATCAGCCCCAGCATTTT; CDR3 protein: CASSNRVIGIISNQPQHF
clone size: NA; V gene: TRBV24-1; D gene: TRBD1; J gene: TRBJ2-3; CDR3 length: 18; CDR3 DNA: TGTGCCACCAGTGACCCGGCTGACAGGGGCACTAGCACAGATACGCAGTATTTT; CDR3 protein: CATSDPADRGTSTDTQYF
clone size: NA; V gene: TRBV10-3; D gene: NA; J gene: TRBJ2-5; CDR3 length: 15; CDR3 DNA: TGTGCCATCAGTGGTTCACATTCCGTAAAGGAGACCCAGTACTTC; CDR3 protein: CAISGSHSVKETQYF
clone size: NA; V gene: TRBV5-1; D gene: NA; J gene: TRBJ2-1; CDR3 length: 15; CDR3 DNA: TGCGCCAGCAGCCAACCTGGAGGGGGGTACAATGAGCAGTTCTTC; CDR3 protein: CASSQPGGGYNEQFF
clone size: NA; V gene: TRBV4-3; D gene: NA; J gene: TRBJ1-2; CDR3 length: 16; CDR3 DNA: TGCGCCAGCAGCCAAGATCGTCCTTCCGGAGTGGGAGGCTACACCTTC; CDR3 protein: CASSQDRPSGVGGYTF
clone size: few; V gene: TRBV4-1; D gene: TRBD1; J gene: TRBJ1-5; CDR3 length: 16; CDR3 DNA: TGCGCCAGCAGCCAATTACCGGGACAGGGATATCAGCCCCAGCATTTT; CDR3 protein: CASSQLPGQGYQPQHF
clone size: NA; V gene: TRBV7-2; D gene: NA; J gene: TRBJ2-1; CDR3 length: 16; CDR3 DNA: TGTGCCAGCAGCCCTACGGGTTCCGGGCGTACGAATGAGCAGTTCTTC; CDR3 protein: CASSPTGSGRTNEQFF
clone size: NA; V gene: TRBV7-9; D gene: NA; J gene: TRBJ2-3; CDR3 length: 12; CDR3 DNA: TGTGCCAGCATCCTAGTCACAGATACGCAGTATTTT; CDR3 protein: CASILVTDTQYF
clone size: NA; V gene: TRBV7-3; D gene: TRBD2; J gene: TRBJ2-1; CDR3 length: 14; CDR3 DNA: TGTGCCAGCACCCTAGCGGGGGTACCCAATGAGCAGTTCTTC; CDR3 protein: CASTLAGVPNEQFF
clone size: few; V gene: TRBV4-2; D gene: NA; J gene: TRBJ1-1; CDR3 length: 14; CDR3 DNA: TGTGCCAGCAGCCAGGCCGACAGGAACACTGAAGCTTTCTTT; CDR3 protein: CASSQADRNTEAFF
clone size: NA; V gene: TRBV29-1; D gene: NA; J gene: TRBJ1-4; CDR3 length: 15; CDR3 DNA: TGCAGCGTCTATAACAGGGAAACAACTAATGAAAAACTGTTTTTT; CDR3 protein: CSVYNRETTNEKLFF
clone size: NA; V gene: TRBV7-6; D gene: TRBD2; J gene: TRBJ2-4; CDR3 length: 18; CDR3 DNA: TGTGCCAGCAGCTTATTAGCACTAGCGGGGGGGCCGGGGAACATTCAGTACTTC; CDR3 protein: CASSLLALAGGPGNIQYF
clone size: NA; V gene: TRBV12-3/TRBV12-4; D gene: TRBD2; J gene: TRBJ2-3; CDR3 length: 16; CDR3 DNA: TGTGCCAGCAGTCTCCGAGCGGGGGGGCGGACAGATACGCAGTATTTT; CDR3 protein: CASSLRAGGRTDTQYF
clone size: few; V gene: TRBV5-1; D gene: NA; J gene: TRBJ2-3; CDR3 length: 14; CDR3 DNA: TGCGCCAGCAGTCCTTACAGTTACACAGATACGCAGTATTTT; CDR3 protein: CASSPYSYTDTQYF
clone size: once; V gene: TRBV3-1; D gene: NA; J gene: TRBJ2-1; CDR3 length: 15; CDR3 DNA: TGTGCCAGCAGCCAAGAGGCGGCCAAGCGGGATGAGCAGTTCTTC; CDR3 protein: CASSQEAAKRDEQFF
clone size: NA; V gene: TRBV20-1; D gene: NA; J gene: TRBJ1-6; CDR3 length: 13; CDR3 DNA: TGCGGTGCTAGAGATTACCGTAATTCACCCCTCCACTTT; CDR3 protein: CGARDYRNSPLHF
clone size: few; V gene: TRBV5-1; D gene: NA; J gene: TRBJ2-5; CDR3 length: 14; CDR3 DNA: TGCGCCAGCAGCTTCAGCCAGGGTCAAATGGCCCAGTACTTC; CDR3 protein: CASSFSQGQMAQYF
clone size: NA; V gene: TRBV20-1; D gene: NA; J gene: TRBJ1-2; CDR3 length: 10; CDR3 DNA: TGCAGTGGCAGGGAGGATGGCTACACCTTC; CDR3 protein: CSGREDGYTF
clone size: NA; V gene: TRBV20-1; D gene: TRBD2; J gene: TRBJ2-1; CDR3 length: 11; CDR3 DNA: TGCAGTGCTAGGACTAGCGGTGAGCAGTTCTTC; CDR3 protein: CSARTSGEQFF
clone size: few; V gene: TRBV11-2; D gene: NA; J gene: TRBJ2-6; CDR3 length: 15; CDR3 DNA: TGTGCCAGCAGCTTCGAACGCTCTGGGGCCAACGTCCTGACTTTC; CDR3 protein: CASSFERSGANVLTF
clone size: NA; V gene: TRBV20-1; D gene: NA; J gene: TRBJ1-6; CDR3 length: 15; CDR3 DNA: TGCAGTGCTAGAACAGGGATCTCCTATAATTCACCCCTCCACTTT; CDR3 protein: CSARTGISYNSPLHF
clone size: many; V gene: TRBV29-1; D gene: NA; J gene: TRBJ2-7; CDR3 length: 15; CDR3 DNA: TGCAGCGTTGAAGAAACCCGCCGAGACTCCTACGAGCAGTACTTC; CDR3 protein: CSVEETRRDSYEQYF
clone size: many; V gene: TRBV12-3/TRBV12-4; D gene: NA; J gene: TRBJ2-7; CDR3 length: 13; CDR3 DNA: TGTGCCAGCAGTTTCCCGAAGCAACCCGAGCAGTACTTC; CDR3 protein: CASSFPKQPEQYF
clone size: NA; V gene: TRBV6-2/TRBV6-3; D gene: TRBD1; J gene: TRBJ2-4; CDR3 length: 15; CDR3 DNA: TGTGCCAGCAGCCACCCGGGACAGGGGATCATCGGGCAGTACTTC; CDR3 protein: CASSHPGQGIIGQYF
clone size: NA; V gene: TRBV7-7; D gene: TRBD1; J gene: TRBJ2-5; CDR3 length: 15; CDR3 DNA: TGTGCTAGCAGCTTAAACAGGGGTGTAAGAGAGACCCAGTACTTC; CDR3 protein: CASSLNRGVRETQYF
clone size: NA; V gene: TRBV7-2; D gene: TRBD1; J gene: TRBJ1-2; CDR3 length: 13; CDR3 DNA: TGTGCCAGCAGCGCAGACAGGGGTAGAGGCTACACCTTC; CDR3 protein: CASSADRGRGYTF
clone size: NA; V gene: TRBV6-2/TRBV6-3; D gene: TRBD1; J gene: TRBJ2-5; CDR3 length: 15; CDR3 DNA: TGTGCCAGCACCATGACCGGGACAGGGAGAGAGACCCAGTACTTC; CDR3 protein: CASTMTGTGRETQYF
clone size: NA; V gene: TRBV7-9; D gene: TRBD1; J gene: TRBJ2-7; CDR3 length: 15; CDR3 DNA: TGTGCCAGCAGCTTCCCTGGGGACAGAACCTACGAGCAGTACTTC; CDR3 protein: CASSFPGDRTYEQYF
clone size: NA; V gene: TRBV6-2/TRBV6-3; D gene: TRBD2; J gene: TRBJ2-7; CDR3 length: 16; CDR3 DNA: TGTGCCAGCAGCCCCCGCGGACTAGCGGGTACCTACGAGCAGTACTTC; CDR3 protein: CASSPRGLAGTYEQYF
clone size: NA; V gene: TRBV12-3/TRBV12-4; D gene: NA; J gene: TRBJ1-6; CDR3 length: 15; CDR3 DNA: TGTGCCAGCAGGGGAGGGAGCGCCTATAATTCACCCCTCCACTTT; CDR3 protein: CASRGGSAYNSPLHF
clone size: NA; V gene: TRBV6-2/TRBV6-3; D gene: TRBD1; J gene: TRBJ2-1; CDR3 length: 16; CDR3 DNA: TGTGCCAGCAGCCCAGACCGACAGGGGCTTTACAATGAGCAGTTCTTC; CDR3 protein: CASSPDRQGLYNEQFF
clone size: few; V gene: TRBV7-8; D gene: NA; J gene: TRBJ1-2; CDR3 length: 14; CDR3 DNA: TGTGCCAGCAGCGAGAGCTCGGAGATCTATGGCTACACCTTC; CDR3 protein: CASSESSEIYGYTF
clone size: NA; V gene: TRBV21-1; D gene: NA; J gene: TRBJ2-7; CDR3 length: 16; CDR3 DNA: TGTGCCAGCAACGCACAACTTGACAGGGTGGGAAACGAGCAGTACTTC; CDR3 protein: CASNAQLDRVGNEQYF